This entry concerns a single T cell receptor (beta chain). The target antigen is unknown. Losses at the gene ends were 4 bases for V and 3 bases for J; bases not matched to a gene: 9. Germline assignment: CDR1 SGHVS and CDR2 FQNEAQ. The length of the CDR3 is 15 residues. The sample originates from a study of T cell responses to AZD1222 COVID-19 vaccine. Whole-study results and caveats: Spike-specific TCR breadth rose after two AZD1222 doses, and depth rose as well. Just six AZD1222 recipients were seropositive at baseline. As reported, nearly half of all spike-specific TCRs target variant regions that are unmutated. White British donors predominated, females outnumbered males, and clonal diversity was possibly underestimated.

Generated by immunoSEQ multiplex PCR, the TCRdb table keeps only in-frame clones and is missing some. The table shows 150,000 to 200,000 clones, with 75% to 90% occurring only once. The chain couples TRBV7-8 to TRBJ2-7, with 7 nucleotides matching TRBD1. Sequencing was performed on peripheral blood, taken 28 days after the second dose of the MenACWY control vaccine. This receptor was obtained from an adult who received the MenACWY meningococcal vaccine as a control. DNA for the CDR3: TGTGCCAGCAGCTGGGTAGGAGACAGGGACTACGAGCAGTACTTC. Translated, it gives CASSWVGDRDYEQYF.